Below are 2 T cell receptor beta chains sequenced from a single sample in a study of blood T cell repertoires in COVID-19. Profiled with immunoSEQ multiplex PCR; TCRdb holds only in-frame clones, not every one. Among a few hundred thousand clones, approximately 91% were seen once, and the ten largest hold 0.9% to 1%. The sample comprised peripheral blood. These receptors all come from a woman in her forties who had recovered from COVID-19.

The chain is built from TRBV19 and TRBJ2-1, with a tentative D call TRBD1 (6 bases). This CDR3 comprises 14 residues. The V gene's germline CDR1 is LNHDA and CDR2 SQIVND (reference sequence). The ends were cut back, 6 bases at V and 8 bases at J, with 17 bases in the middle. The CDR3 sequence is CASRPKGEKHEQFF. The CDR3 nucleotides are TGTGCCAGTAGACCAAAGGGGGAGAAACATGAGCAGTTCTTC.

The chain recombines TRBV5-1 with TRBJ1-2; D remains unclear. The CDR3 contains 12 residues. Trimming took off 5 bases at V and 4 bases at J, with 9 bases between the two ends. CDR1 SGHRS and CDR2 YFSETQ come from the germline V gene. The CDR3 region is CASREAPYGYTF. The CDR3 DNA is TGCGCCAGCAGGGAGGCTCCCTATGGCTACACCTTC.